This T cell receptor beta chain was captured in a study of beta chain features in type 1 diabetes. General study points: cDNA-based sequencing might over-represent cells highly expressing TCR. Researchers report that Type 1 diabetes patients had moderately but significantly shorter TCRB CDR3s across all four CD4+ subsets.

There are 11 residues in the CDR3. Germline V gene data show CDR1 as DFQATT and CDR2 as SNEGSKA (reference sequence). Trimming cost V 7 bases and J 5 bases, with 10 bases left between them. This clone was detected a few times. Its antigen is currently unknown. Expressed TCRB transcripts were sequenced after all isolated RNA was converted to cDNA. Around 3.57 million reads was the average for naive, central memory and regulatory T cell samples. Clones were sequenced by immunoSEQ multiplex PCR, and TCRdb holds only the in-frame ones, with some missing. The repertoire consists of roughly 290,000 clones, with 14% to 15% occurring once and the leading ten covering around 0.015%.

Specimen: naive CD4+ T cells from blood. The sequence derives from a young man with type 1 diabetes. The chain links TRBV20-1 to TRBJ2-3; D is unresolved. The CDR3 region is CSGALLDTQYF. The CDR3 bases are TGCAGTGGGGCTCTCTTAGATACGCAGTATTTT.